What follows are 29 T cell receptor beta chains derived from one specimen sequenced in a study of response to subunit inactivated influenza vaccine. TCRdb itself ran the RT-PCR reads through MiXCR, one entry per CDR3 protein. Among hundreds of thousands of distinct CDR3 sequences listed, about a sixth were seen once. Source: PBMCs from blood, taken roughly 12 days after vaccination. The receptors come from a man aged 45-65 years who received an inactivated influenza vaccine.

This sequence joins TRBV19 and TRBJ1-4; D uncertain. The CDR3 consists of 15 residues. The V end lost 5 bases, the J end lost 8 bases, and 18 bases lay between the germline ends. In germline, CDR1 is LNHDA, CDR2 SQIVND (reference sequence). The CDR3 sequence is CASSAGGIRVEKLFF. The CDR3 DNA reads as TGTGCCAGTAGTGCAGGAGGAATTAGAGTCGAAAAACTGTTTTTT.

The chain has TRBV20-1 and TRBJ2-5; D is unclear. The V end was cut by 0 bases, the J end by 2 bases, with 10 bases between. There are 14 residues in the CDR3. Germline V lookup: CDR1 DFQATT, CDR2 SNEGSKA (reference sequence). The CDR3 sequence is CSARDLAEQETQYF. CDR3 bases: TGCAGTGCTAGAGATCTGGCAGAACAAGAGACCCAGTACTTC.

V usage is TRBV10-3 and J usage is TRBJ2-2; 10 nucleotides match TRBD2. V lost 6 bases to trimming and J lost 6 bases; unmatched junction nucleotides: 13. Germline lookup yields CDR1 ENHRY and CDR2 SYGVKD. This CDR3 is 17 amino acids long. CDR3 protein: CAIRTGVAGGTSGELFF. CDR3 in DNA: TGTGCCATCAGGACGGGGGTAGCGGGAGGTACGTCCGGGGAGCTGTTTTTT.

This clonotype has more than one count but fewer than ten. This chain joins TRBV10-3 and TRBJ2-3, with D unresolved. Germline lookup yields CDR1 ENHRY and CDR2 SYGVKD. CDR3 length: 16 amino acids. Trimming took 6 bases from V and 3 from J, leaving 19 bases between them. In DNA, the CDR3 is TGTGCCATCAGCGCCCCTCCCCCCGAACCGACAGATACGCAGTATTTT. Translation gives CAISAPPPEPTDTQYF.

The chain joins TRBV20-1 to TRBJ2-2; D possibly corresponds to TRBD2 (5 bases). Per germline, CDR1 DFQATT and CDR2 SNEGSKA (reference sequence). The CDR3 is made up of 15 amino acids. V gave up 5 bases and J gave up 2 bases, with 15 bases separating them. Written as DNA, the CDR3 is TGCAGTGCTCGTAGCTGGGGAGATAACACCGGGGAGCTGTTTTTT. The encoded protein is CSARSWGDNTGELFF.

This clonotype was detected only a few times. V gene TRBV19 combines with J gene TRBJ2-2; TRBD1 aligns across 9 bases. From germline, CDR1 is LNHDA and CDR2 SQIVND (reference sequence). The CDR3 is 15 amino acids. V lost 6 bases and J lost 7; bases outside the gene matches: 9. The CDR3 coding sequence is TGTGCCAGTAGCAAACGAGGACAGGGGAACGGGGAGCTGTTTTTT. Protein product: CASSKRGQGNGELFF.

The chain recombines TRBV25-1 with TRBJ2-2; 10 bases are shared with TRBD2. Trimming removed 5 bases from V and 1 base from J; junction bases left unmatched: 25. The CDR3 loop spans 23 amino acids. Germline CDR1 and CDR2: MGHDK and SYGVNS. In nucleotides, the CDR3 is TGTGCCAGCAGTAGCCCCGGGACTCCTCCTGAGGCTAGCGGGAGTTGGAACACCGGGGAGCTGTTTTTT. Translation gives CASSSPGTPPEASGSWNTGELFF.

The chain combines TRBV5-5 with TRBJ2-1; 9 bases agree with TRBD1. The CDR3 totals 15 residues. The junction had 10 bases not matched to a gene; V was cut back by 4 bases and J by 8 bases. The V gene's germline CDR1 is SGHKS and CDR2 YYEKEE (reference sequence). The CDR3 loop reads CASSGPGTGIYEQFF. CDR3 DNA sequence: TGTGCCAGCAGCGGCCCCGGGACAGGGATATATGAGCAGTTCTTC.

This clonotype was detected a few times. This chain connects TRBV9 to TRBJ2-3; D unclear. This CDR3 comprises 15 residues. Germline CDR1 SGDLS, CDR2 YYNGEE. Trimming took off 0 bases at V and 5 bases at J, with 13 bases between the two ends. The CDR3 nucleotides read TGTGCCAGCAGCGTAGGCGGCTTCACGGGAGATACGCAGTATTTT. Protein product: CASSVGGFTGDTQYF.

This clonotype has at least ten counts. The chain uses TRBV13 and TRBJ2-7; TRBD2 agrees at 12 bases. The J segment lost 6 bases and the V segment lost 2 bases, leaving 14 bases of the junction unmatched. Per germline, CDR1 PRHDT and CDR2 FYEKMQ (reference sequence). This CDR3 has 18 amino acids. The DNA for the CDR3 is TGTGCCAGCAGCTTAAAAGTCTCGTGGACTAGCGGGGATCTCGAGCAGTACTTC. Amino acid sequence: CASSLKVSWTSGDLEQYF. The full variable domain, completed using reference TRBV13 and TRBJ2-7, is AAGVIQSPRHLIKEKRETATLKCYPIPRHDTVYWYQQGPGQDPQFLISFYEKMQSDKGSIPDRFSAQQFSDYHSELNMSSLELGDSALYFCASSLKVSWTSGDLEQYFGPGTRLTVT.

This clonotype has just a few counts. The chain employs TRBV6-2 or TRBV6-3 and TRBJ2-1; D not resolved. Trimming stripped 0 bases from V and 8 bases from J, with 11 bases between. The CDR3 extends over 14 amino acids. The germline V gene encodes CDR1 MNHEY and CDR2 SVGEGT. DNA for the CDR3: TGTGCCAGCAGTTACTCTTTCATGGCAGATGAGCAGTTCTTC. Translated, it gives CASSYSFMADEQFF.

The CDR3: CASRTRGHEQYF. Written as DNA, the CDR3 is TGTGCCAGCCGTACACGGGGACACGAGCAGTACTTC. This chain joins TRBV5-6 and TRBJ2-7, with D perhaps matching TRBD1 or TRBD2 (5 bases each). CDR3 size: 12 residues. Germline V lookup: CDR1 SGHDT, CDR2 YYEEEE. The V end lost 7 bases, the J end lost 5 bases, and 13 bases lay between the germline ends.

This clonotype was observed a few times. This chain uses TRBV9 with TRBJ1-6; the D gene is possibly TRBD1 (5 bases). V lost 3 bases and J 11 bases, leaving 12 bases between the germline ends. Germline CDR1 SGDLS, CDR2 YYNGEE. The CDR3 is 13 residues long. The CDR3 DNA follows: TGTGCCAGCAGCGGGGGGATTGGGACACCCCTCCACTTT. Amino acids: CASSGGIGTPLHF. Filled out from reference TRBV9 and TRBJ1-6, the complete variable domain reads DSGVTQTPKHLITATGQRVTLRCSPRSGDLSVYWYQQSLDQGLQFLIQYYNGEERAKGNILERFSAQQFPDLHSELNLSSLELGDSALYFCASSGGIGTPLHFGNGTRLTVT.

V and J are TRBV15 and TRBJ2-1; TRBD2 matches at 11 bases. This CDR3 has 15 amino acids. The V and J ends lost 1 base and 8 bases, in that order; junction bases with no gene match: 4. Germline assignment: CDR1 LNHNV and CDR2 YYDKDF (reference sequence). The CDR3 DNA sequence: TGTGCCACCAGCAGAGGGGGACTAGCGGTCCATGAGCAGTTCTTC. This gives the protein CATSRGGLAVHEQFF.

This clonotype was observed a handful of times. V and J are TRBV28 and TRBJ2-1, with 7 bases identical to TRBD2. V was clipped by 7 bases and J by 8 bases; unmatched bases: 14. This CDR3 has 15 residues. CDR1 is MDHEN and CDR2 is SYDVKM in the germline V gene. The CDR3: CASIKTSRRGHEQFF. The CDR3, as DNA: TGTGCCAGCATAAAGACTAGCAGGAGGGGCCATGAGCAGTTCTTC.

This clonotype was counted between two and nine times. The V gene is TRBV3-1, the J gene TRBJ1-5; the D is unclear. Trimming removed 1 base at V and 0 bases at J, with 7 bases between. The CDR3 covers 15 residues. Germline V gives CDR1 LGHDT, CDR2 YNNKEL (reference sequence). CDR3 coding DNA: TGTGCCAGCAGCCAAGGGATCTATAGCAATCAGCCCCAGCATTTT. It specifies CASSQGIYSNQPQHF.

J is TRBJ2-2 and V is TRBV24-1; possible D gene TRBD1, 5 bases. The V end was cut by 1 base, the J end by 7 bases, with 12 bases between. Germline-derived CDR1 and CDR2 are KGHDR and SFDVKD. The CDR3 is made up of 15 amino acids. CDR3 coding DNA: TGTGCCACCAGTGATTTACTCAGGGCAATCGGGGAGCTGTTTTTT. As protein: CATSDLLRAIGELFF.

DNA of the CDR3: TGTGCCAGCAGGCCCCCGGGCTCCCCCACAGATACGCAGTATTTT. This gives the protein CASRPPGSPTDTQYF. V usage is TRBV28 and J usage is TRBJ2-3; D gene uncertain. Trimming shortened V by 6 bases and J by 2 bases, and 15 bases separated the two germline ends. The CDR3 spans 15 residues. CDR1 and CDR2 (germline): MDHEN, SYDVKM.

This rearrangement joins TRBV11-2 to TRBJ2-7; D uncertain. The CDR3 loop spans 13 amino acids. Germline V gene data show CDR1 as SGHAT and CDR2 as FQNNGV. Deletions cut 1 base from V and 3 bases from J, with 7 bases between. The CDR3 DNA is TGTGCCAGCAGCTTAGCGCCTTACTACGAGCAGTACTTC. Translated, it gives CASSLAPYYEQYF.

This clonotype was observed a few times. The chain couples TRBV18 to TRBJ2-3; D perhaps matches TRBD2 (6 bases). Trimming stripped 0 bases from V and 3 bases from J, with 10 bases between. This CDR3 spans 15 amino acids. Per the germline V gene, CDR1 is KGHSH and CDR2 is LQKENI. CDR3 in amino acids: CASSPPVSGTDTQYF. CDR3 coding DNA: TGTGCCAGCTCACCACCTGTTAGCGGAACAGATACGCAGTATTTT.

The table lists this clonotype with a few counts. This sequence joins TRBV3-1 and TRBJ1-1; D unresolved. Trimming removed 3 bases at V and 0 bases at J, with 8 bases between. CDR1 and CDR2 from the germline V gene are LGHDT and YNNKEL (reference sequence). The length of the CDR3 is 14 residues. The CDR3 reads CASSHHGLNTEAFF. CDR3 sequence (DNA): TGTGCCAGCAGCCACCATGGCCTGAACACTGAAGCTTTCTTT.

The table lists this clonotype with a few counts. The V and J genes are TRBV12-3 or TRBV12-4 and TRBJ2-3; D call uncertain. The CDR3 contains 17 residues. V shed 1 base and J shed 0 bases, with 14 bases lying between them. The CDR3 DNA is TGTGCCAGCAGTTTAGACCGTCAGACCGATAGCACAGATACGCAGTATTTT. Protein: CASSLDRQTDSTDTQYF.

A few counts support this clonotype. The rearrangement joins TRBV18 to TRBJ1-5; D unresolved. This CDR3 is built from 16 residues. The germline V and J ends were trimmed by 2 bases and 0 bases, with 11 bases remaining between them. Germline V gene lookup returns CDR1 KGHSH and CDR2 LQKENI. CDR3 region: CASSPFPASSNQPQHF. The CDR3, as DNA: TGTGCCAGCTCACCATTTCCAGCCAGTAGCAATCAGCCCCAGCATTTT.

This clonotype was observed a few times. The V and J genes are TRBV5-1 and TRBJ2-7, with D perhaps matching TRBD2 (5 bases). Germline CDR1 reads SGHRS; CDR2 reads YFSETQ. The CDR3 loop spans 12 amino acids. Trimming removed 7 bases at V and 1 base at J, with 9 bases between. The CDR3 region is CASGWESYEQYF. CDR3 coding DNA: TGCGCCAGCGGTTGGGAGTCCTACGAGCAGTACTTC. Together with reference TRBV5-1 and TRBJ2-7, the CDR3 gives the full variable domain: KAGVTQTPRYLIKTRGQQVTLSCSPISGHRSVSWYQQTPGQGLQFLFEYFSETQRNKGNFPGRFSGRQFSNSRSEMNVSTLELGDSALYLCASGWESYEQYFGPGTRLTVT.

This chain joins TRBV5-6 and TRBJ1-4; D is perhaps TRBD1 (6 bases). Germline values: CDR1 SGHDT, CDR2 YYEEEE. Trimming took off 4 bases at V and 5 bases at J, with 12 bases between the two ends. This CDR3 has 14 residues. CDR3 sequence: CASSVDRSNEKLFF. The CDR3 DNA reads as TGTGCCAGCAGCGTGGACAGATCGAATGAAAAACTGTTTTTT.

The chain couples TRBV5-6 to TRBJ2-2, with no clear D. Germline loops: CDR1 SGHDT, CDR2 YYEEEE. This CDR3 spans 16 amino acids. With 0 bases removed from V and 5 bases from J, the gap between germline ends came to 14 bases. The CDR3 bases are TGTGCCAGCAGCTTGGCGGGCACGTTGGCAACCGGGGAGCTGTTTTTT. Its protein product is CASSLAGTLATGELFF.

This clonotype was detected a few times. In nucleotides, the CDR3 is TGCGCCAGCAGCCAAGATCTCCGGGACAGGGAAGAGACCCAGTACTTC. Translating gives CASSQDLRDREETQYF. The rearrangement joins TRBV4-3 to TRBJ2-5; 9 bases fit TRBD1. The CDR3 runs to 16 residues. The ends lost 0 bases at V and 3 bases at J; junction bases unmatched: 5. Germline CDR1 LGHNA, CDR2 YSLEER.

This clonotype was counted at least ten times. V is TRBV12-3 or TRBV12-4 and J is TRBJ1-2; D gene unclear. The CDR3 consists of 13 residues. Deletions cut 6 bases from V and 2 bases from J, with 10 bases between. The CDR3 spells CASRRVNNYGYTF. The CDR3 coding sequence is TGTGCCAGCAGGAGGGTAAACAACTATGGCTACACCTTC.

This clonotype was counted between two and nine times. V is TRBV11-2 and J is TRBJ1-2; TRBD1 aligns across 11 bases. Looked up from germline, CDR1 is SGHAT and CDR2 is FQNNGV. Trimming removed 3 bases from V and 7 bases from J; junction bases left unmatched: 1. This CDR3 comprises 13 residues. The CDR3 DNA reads TGTGCCAGCAGCTTCGGGACAGGGGGTGGCTACACCTTC. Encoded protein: CASSFGTGGGYTF.